Shown below are 21 T cell receptor beta chains from a single sample sequenced in a study of cytomegalovirus exposure and HLA in healthy donors (dated by TCRdb to about 2017). Library preparation employed the immunoSEQ multiplex PCR assay. TCRdb mirrors the immuneACCESS table, restricted to in-frame sequences. Some clones are absent from its copies; in checked studies, under half trace to an unresolved V gene, and the reason for the others is unknown. The sample table records about 150,000 clones; approximately 90% of these occur just once. 4.5% of the sample belongs to the ten largest clones. Sequenced input: PBMCs. The receptors were sampled from a man aged 18-30 years in good health and CMV-seropositive.

The chain is built from TRBV9 and TRBJ1-6; 7 bases match TRBD1. This CDR3 comprises 13 residues. V shed 4 bases and J 9 bases; nucleotides not matched to a gene: 4. Germline V gives CDR1 SGDLS, CDR2 YYNGEE. The chain's CDR3 is CASSPGTASPLHF. CDR3 nucleotide sequence: TGTGCCAGCAGCCCGGGGACAGCTTCACCCCTCCACTTT.

A word on this clone: Other DNA sequences in this specimen translate into the identical CDR3. This chain links TRBV7-2 with TRBJ2-5; a possible D gene is TRBD2 (5 bases). From germline, CDR1 is SGHTA and CDR2 FQGNSA. The V gene lost 4 bases and the J gene lost 2 bases, with 8 bases spanning the gap. This CDR3 is built from 13 residues. Written as DNA, the CDR3 is TGTGCCAGCAGCTCGAGGGTACAAGAGACCCAGTACTTC. It yields the protein CASSSRVQETQYF.

The chain couples TRBV28 to TRBJ2-2; D is unresolved. CDR3 length equals 13 residues. V was trimmed by 8 bases and J by 0 bases, leaving 7 bases between them. Per the germline V gene, CDR1 is MDHEN and CDR2 is SYDVKM. CDR3 DNA sequence: TGTGCCAGCCAAGGAGCGAACACCGGGGAGCTGTTTTTT. It encodes CASQGANTGELFF.

The V and J genes are TRBV10-1 and TRBJ2-7; D possibly corresponds to TRBD2 (6 bases). V lost 6 bases, J lost 9 bases, and 18 bases lay in between. The CDR3 runs 13 residues. CDR1 is WNHNN and CDR2 is SYGVQD in the germline V gene (reference sequence). This CDR3 is CASSRDFEGRQYF. For the CDR3, the DNA is TGCGCCAGCAGCCGGGACTTCGAGGGGAGGCAGTACTTC.

The V call is TRBV6-1, the J call TRBJ1-1; no definite D call. In germline, CDR1 is MNHNS, CDR2 SASEGT. V shed 2 bases and J shed 4 bases, with 11 bases lying between them. CDR3 size: 14 residues. In DNA, the CDR3 is TGTGCCAGCAGTGAATGGGAGGGTACCACTGAAGCTTTCTTT. This translates into CASSEWEGTTEAFF.

This clone was detected once. The CDR3 nucleotides are TGTGCCAGCAGCCAGGGACAGGGGTCCTACGAGCAGTACTTC. Translating gives CASSQGQGSYEQYF. V is TRBV14 and J is TRBJ2-7, with 10 nucleotides matching TRBD1. Germline V CDR1 and CDR2: SGHDN, FVKESK. Germline trimming cut 3 bases from V and 1 base from J; bases unmatched to any gene: 0. The CDR3 contains 14 residues.

The V call is TRBV28, the J call TRBJ1-5, with a possible D match to TRBD1 (5 bases). The germline CDR1 and CDR2 sequences are MDHEN and SYDVKM. V was pared by 3 bases and J by 3 bases, with 12 bases between. This CDR3 is built from 15 residues. CDR3 DNA: TGTGCCAGCAGTTTCAACGACAGATTCAATCAGCCCCAGCATTTT. The encoded protein is CASSFNDRFNQPQHF.

The chain is built from TRBV30 and TRBJ2-2; D may be TRBD1 (7 bases). Trimming removed 2 bases at V and 6 bases at J, with 13 bases between. The CDR3 spans 14 residues. The V gene's germline CDR1 is GTSNPN and CDR2 SVGIG (reference sequence). CDR3 bases: TGTGCCTGGAGTCGGGGGCAGGGGGCCGGGGAGCTGTTTTTT. The encoded protein is CAWSRGQGAGELFF.

The V call is TRBV12-5, the J call TRBJ2-1; 12 bases agree with TRBD1. This CDR3 contains 15 residues. V gave up 6 bases and J gave up 5 bases; unmatched junction bases: 5. Germline V gives CDR1 LGHNT, CDR2 FRNRAP. For the CDR3, the DNA is TGTGCTAGTGGGCTTGGGACAGGGGGCAACAATGAGCAGTTCTTC. Translated: CASGLGTGGNNEQFF.

On this clone itself: Other DNA sequences in the same sample also yield this CDR3. This rearrangement joins TRBV6-5 to TRBJ1-1; possible D gene TRBD1, 6 bases. CDR1 and CDR2 (germline): MNHEY, SVGAGI. There are 11 residues in the CDR3. Trimming cost V 6 bases and J 8 bases, with 10 bases left between them. The DNA for the CDR3 is TGTGCCAGCAGCCCGGGGACAGAAGCTTTCTTT. Its protein product is CASSPGTEAFF.

The chain carries TRBV28 and TRBJ1-2; TRBD1 matches 9 bases. The germline V gene encodes CDR1 MDHEN and CDR2 SYDVKM. The CDR3 is 13 residues long. J lost 8 bases, V lost 6 bases, and 7 bases had no gene match. The CDR3 sequence: CASRSTGGSGYTF. The DNA for the CDR3 is TGTGCCAGCAGATCTACAGGGGGCAGCGGCTACACCTTC.

The V call is TRBV27, the J call TRBJ1-4; 9 nucleotides match TRBD1. The length of the CDR3 is 14 residues. The germline gives CDR1 MNHEY, CDR2 SMNVEV (reference sequence). The ends lost 5 bases at V and 5 bases at J; junction bases unmatched: 3. CDR3 sequence reads: CASSPTGGNEKLFF. The CDR3, as DNA: TGTGCCAGCAGTCCAACAGGGGGCAATGAAAAACTGTTTTTT.

The chain joins TRBV7-6 to TRBJ2-7; TRBD1 aligns across 7 bases. J lost 3 bases, V lost 0 bases, and 8 bases had no gene match. The CDR3 is 16 residues long. Looked up from germline, CDR1 is SGHVS and CDR2 is FNYEAQ. Here the CDR3 reads CASSLAGQSRFYEQYF. CDR3 bases: TGTGCCAGCAGCTTAGCGGGACAGTCAAGGTTCTACGAGCAGTACTTC.

The rearrangement links TRBV7-9 to TRBJ1-2; D is possibly TRBD1 (6 bases). Trimming left V 5 bases short and J 8 bases short, with 21 bases between. Per germline, CDR1 SEHNR and CDR2 FQNEAQ (reference sequence). This CDR3 is 15 amino acids long. Written as DNA, the CDR3 is TGTGCCAGCAGCGGGCTGCTGGGGGCTGTCTGGGGCTACACCTTC. It encodes CASSGLLGAVWGYTF.

The chain combines TRBV5-1 with TRBJ2-3, with 10 positions matching TRBD1. In germline, CDR1 is SGHRS, CDR2 YFSETQ. V dropped 3 bases and J dropped 6; count of bases not matched to a gene: 4. The CDR3 consists of 14 residues. CDR3 DNA: TGCGCCAGCAGCTATGACAGGGGGCGCGATACGCAGTATTTT. Translated: CASSYDRGRDTQYF. The entire variable domain, with the rest obtained from reference TRBV5-1 and TRBJ2-3, is as follows: KAGVTQTPRYLIKTRGQQVTLSCSPISGHRSVSWYQQTPGQGLQFLFEYFSETQRNKGNFPGRFSGRQFSNSRSEMNVSTLELGDSALYLCASSYDRGRDTQYFGPGTRLTVL.

The chain recombines TRBV28 with TRBJ1-5; D is unresolved. CDR1 is MDHEN and CDR2 is SYDVKM in the germline V gene. Deletions cut 3 bases from V and 10 bases from J, with 7 bases between. This CDR3 has 11 amino acids. The CDR3 DNA is TGTGCCAGCAGTTTCCCATCACCCCAGCATTTT. Amino acid sequence: CASSFPSPQHF.

The chain couples TRBV28 to TRBJ2-4, with 8 positions matching TRBD1. V trimming: 6 bases; J trimming: 8 bases; junction bases outside the gene matches: 6. Germline lookup yields CDR1 MDHEN and CDR2 SYDVKM. The CDR3 loop spans 13 amino acids. The CDR3, as DNA: TGTGCCAGCAGAGCCAGGGGGCGAGACATTCAGTACTTC. This translates into CASRARGRDIQYF.

The chain uses TRBV20-1 and TRBJ2-7; D is perhaps TRBD2 (6 bases). The CDR3 has 11 amino acids. The germline gives CDR1 DFQATT, CDR2 SNEGSKA (reference sequence). V gave up 1 base and J gave up 11 bases, with 12 bases separating them. This chain's CDR3 is CSARAGSAKYF. CDR3 coding DNA: TGCAGTGCTAGAGCCGGGAGCGCAAAGTACTTC.

In this sample, this clone turned up once. This rearrangement joins TRBV28 to TRBJ2-6; D call uncertain. V shed 5 bases and J shed 5 bases, with 7 bases lying between them. Germline CDR1 reads MDHEN; CDR2 reads SYDVKM. This CDR3 spans 13 amino acids. The CDR3 bases are TGTGCCAGCAGTCCTGTCTGGGCCAACGTCCTGACTTTC. Translated: CASSPVWANVLTF.

This chain uses TRBV19 with TRBJ2-1, with 12 bases identical to TRBD2. The CDR3 runs 15 residues. The V and J ends lost 6 bases and 5 bases, in that order; junction bases with no gene match: 5. Germline CDR1 is LNHDA and CDR2 is SQIVND (reference sequence). The CDR3 loop reads CASRPSGRAHNEQFF. As DNA, the CDR3 is TGTGCCAGTAGGCCTAGCGGGAGGGCACACAATGAGCAGTTCTTC.

The rearrangement joins TRBV30 to TRBJ1-1, with D maybe TRBD1 (5 bases). Germline lookup yields CDR1 GTSNPN and CDR2 SVGIG (reference sequence). This CDR3 is built from 12 residues. V was pared by 0 bases and J by 7 bases, with 9 bases between. The CDR3 here is CAWSVQDGEAFF. The CDR3 nucleotides read TGTGCCTGGAGTGTACAGGACGGTGAAGCTTTCTTT.